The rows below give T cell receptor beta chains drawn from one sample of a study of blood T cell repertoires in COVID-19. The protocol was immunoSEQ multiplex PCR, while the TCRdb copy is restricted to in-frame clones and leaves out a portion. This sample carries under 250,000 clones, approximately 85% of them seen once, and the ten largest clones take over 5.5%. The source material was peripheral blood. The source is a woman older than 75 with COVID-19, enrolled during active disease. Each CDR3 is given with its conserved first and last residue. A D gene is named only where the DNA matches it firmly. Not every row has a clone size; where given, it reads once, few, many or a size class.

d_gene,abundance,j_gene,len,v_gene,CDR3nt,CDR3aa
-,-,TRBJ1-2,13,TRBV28,TGTGCCAGTCTGGGGGGTGGGGCTTATGGCTACACCTTC,CASLGGGAYGYTF
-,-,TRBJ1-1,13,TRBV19,TGTGCCAGTAGTATAGGCCAGGACACTGAAGCTTTCTTT,CASSIGQDTEAFF
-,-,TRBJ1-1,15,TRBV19,TGTGCCAGTACCCCATATGGCCCAAACGGGGCTGAAGCTTTCTTT,CASTPYGPNGAEAFF
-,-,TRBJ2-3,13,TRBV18,TGTGCCAGCTCAGTGAGTCTAACAGATACGCAGTATTTT,CASSVSLTDTQYF
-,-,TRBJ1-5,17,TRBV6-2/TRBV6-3,TGTGCCAGCAGCCCTACAATGACAGTTGCTGGCAATCAGCCCCAGCATTTT,CASSPTMTVAGNQPQHF
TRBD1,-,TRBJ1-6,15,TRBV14,TGTGCCAGCAGCCAAGATGCAGGGGGGAATTCACCCCTCCACTTT,CASSQDAGGNSPLHF
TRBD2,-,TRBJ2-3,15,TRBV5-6,TGTGCCAGCAGCTTGGTAGGGACTAGCGGGGTTACGCAGTATTTT,CASSLVGTSGVTQYF
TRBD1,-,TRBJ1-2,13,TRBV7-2,TGTGCCAGCAGCTTGGACAGGGACTATGGCTACACCTTC,CASSLDRDYGYTF
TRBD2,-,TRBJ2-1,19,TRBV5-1,TGCGCCAGCAGCTTGGTGACTAGCGGGGGGCTACCTAACTACAATGAGCAGTTCTTC,CASSLVTSGGLPNYNEQFF
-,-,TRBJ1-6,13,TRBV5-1,TGCGCCAGCAAGGACAGTAACGATTCACCCCTCCACTTT,CASKDSNDSPLHF
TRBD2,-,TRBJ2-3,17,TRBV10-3,TGTGCCATCAGTGAGACAACTAGCGGGGGGGCAGGAGATACGCAGTATTTT,CAISETTSGGAGDTQYF
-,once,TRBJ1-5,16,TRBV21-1,TGTGCCAGCAGCATAAACAGTACAGGGGACCATCAGCCCCAGCATTTT,CASSINSTGDHQPQHF
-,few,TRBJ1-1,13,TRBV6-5,TGTGCCAGCGTGAGGAGGGGCCTCACTGAAGCTTTCTTT,CASVRRGLTEAFF
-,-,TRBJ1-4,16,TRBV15,TGTGCCACCAGCAGAGTCCCGGGTGCAACTAATGAAAAACTGTTTTTT,CATSRVPGATNEKLFF
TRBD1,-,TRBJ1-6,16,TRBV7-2,TGTGCCAGCAGCCTGGGACAGGGGGCGCGCGGATCACCCCTCCACTTT,CASSLGQGARGSPLHF
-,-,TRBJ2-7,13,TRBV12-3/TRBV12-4,TGTGCCAGCAGTTTGACAGGACCCTACGAGCAGTACTTC,CASSLTGPYEQYF
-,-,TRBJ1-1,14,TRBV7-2,TGTGCCTGCAAGCCGGGACATCAAAACACTGAAGCTTTCTTT,CACKPGHQNTEAFF
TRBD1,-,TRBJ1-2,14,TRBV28,TGTGCCAGCAGTTTATTGGCAGGGGGTAAGGGCTACACCTTC,CASSLLAGGKGYTF
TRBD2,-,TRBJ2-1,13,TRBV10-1,TGCGCCAGCAGGGCCGGGGGGGCCCATGAGCAGTTCTTC,CASRAGGAHEQFF
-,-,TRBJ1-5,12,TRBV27,TGTGCCAGCAGTTTCCGCCGGGGGACCCAGCATTTT,CASSFRRGTQHF
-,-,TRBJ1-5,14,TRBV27,TGTGCCAGCAGTTTAACGGGGGGCAGTCAGCCCCAGCATTTT,CASSLTGGSQPQHF
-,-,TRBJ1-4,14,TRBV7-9,TGTGCCAGCAGCCCCGACGGCGGTGGGGAAAAACTGTTTTTT,CASSPDGGGEKLFF
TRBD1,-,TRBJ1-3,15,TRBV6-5,TGTGCCAGCAAAGTGGGGGACAGAGGGTCGAACACCATATATTTT,CASKVGDRGSNTIYF
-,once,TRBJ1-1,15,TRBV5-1,TGCGCCAGCAGCTTGAGGCTGGGGGGATCCACTGAAGCTTTCTTT,CASSLRLGGSTEAFF
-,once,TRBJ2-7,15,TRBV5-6,TGTGCCAGCAGCCCTTACGACAGGGAGGCCTACGAGCAGTACTTC,CASSPYDREAYEQYF
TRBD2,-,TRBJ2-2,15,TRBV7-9,TGTGCCAGCAGCCTTACTAGCGGGCTAACCGGGGAGCTGTTTTTT,CASSLTSGLTGELFF
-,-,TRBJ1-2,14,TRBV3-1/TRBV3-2,TGTGCCAGCAGCCAGCCTGGGGGGGCCTATGGCTACACCTTC,CASSQPGGAYGYTF
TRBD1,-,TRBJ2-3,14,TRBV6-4,TGTGCCAGCAGTCGGGACAGGGGCACAGATACGCAGTATTTT,CASSRDRGTDTQYF
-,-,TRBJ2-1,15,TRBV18,TGTGCCAGCTCACCACTTTTATCGGGCTACAATGAGCAGTTCTTC,CASSPLLSGYNEQFF
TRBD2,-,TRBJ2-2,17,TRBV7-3,TGTGCCAGCAGCGCCCTACCGGGACTAGTTAGCACCGGGGAGCTGTTTTTT,CASSALPGLVSTGELFF
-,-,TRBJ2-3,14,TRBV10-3,TGTGCCATCTCGGAGGGGGGTAGCGGGGATACGCAGTATTTT,CAISEGGSGDTQYF
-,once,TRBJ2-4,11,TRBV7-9,TGTGCCAGCAGTGAGGCGGACATTCAGTACTTC,CASSEADIQYF
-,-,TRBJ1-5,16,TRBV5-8,TGTGCCAGCAGCTTGGTCTTCGGGACATACAATCAGCCCCAGCATTTT,CASSLVFGTYNQPQHF
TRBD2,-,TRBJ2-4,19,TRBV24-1,TGTGCCACCAGTGATTCCGGGACTAGCGGGGGGTTTGACAAAAACATTCAGTACTTC,CATSDSGTSGGFDKNIQYF
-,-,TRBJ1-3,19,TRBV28,TGTGCCAGCAGTGAGGTACATAACGGAAAGTCCGGTTCCGGAAGCACCATATATTTT,CASSEVHNGKSGSGSTIYF
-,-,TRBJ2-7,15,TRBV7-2,TGTGCCAGCAGCGCCGACAGCTTAATAGCCTACGAGCAGTACTTC,CASSADSLIAYEQYF
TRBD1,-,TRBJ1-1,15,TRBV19,TGTGCCAGTAGTCGACAGGGGGGTCTGGGCACTGAAGCTTTCTTT,CASSRQGGLGTEAFF
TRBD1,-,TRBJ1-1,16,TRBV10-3,TGTGCCATCAGTGATAAAACAGGGGGCGCAGGAACTGAAGCTTTCTTT,CAISDKTGGAGTEAFF
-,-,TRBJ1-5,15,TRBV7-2,TGTGCCAGCAGCTTAACAGGGAGTAGCAATCAGCCCCAGCATTTT,CASSLTGSSNQPQHF
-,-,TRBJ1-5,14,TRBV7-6,TGTGCCAGCAGCTTAGCACAGAAAAATCAGCCCCAGCATTTT,CASSLAQKNQPQHF
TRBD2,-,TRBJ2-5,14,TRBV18,TGTGCCAGCTCACCAGGACTAGCCCCAGAGACCCAGTACTTC,CASSPGLAPETQYF
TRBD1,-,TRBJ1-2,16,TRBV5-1,TGCGCCAGCAGCACCAAAAGGGCAGGGGGCGCAGATGGCTACACCTTC,CASSTKRAGGADGYTF
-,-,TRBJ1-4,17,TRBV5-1,TGCGCCAGCAGCCCCCGCGACAGGACCGCAACTAATGAAAAACTGTTTTTT,CASSPRDRTATNEKLFF
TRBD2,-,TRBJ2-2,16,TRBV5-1,TGCGCCAGCAGCTTGGCGACGGGGGGGCCGACCGGGGAGCTGTTTTTT,CASSLATGGPTGELFF
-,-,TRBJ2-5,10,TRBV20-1,TGCAGTGTTGGCCCCGAGACCCAGTACTTC,CSVGPETQYF
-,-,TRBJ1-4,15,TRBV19,TGTGCCAGTAGGTCGCAGGCAGCAACTAATGAAAAACTGTTTTTT,CASRSQAATNEKLFF
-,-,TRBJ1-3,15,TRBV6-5,TGTGCCAGCAGTTCCGGGACTATCGCTGGAAACACCATATATTTT,CASSSGTIAGNTIYF
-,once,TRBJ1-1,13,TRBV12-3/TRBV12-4,TGTGCCAGCAGCCGGACATGGAACACTGAAGCTTTCTTT,CASSRTWNTEAFF
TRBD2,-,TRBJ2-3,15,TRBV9,TGTGCCAGCAGTGATAGCGGGGGGGCCACAGATACGCAGTATTTT,CASSDSGGATDTQYF